The T cell receptor (beta chain) under discussion was sequenced for a study of T cells in Graves' hyperthyroidism and ophthalmopathy. Trimming took 4 bases from V and 5 from J; bases not matched to a gene: 7. The CDR3 has 14 residues. CDR1 is SGHAT and CDR2 is FQNNGV in the germline V gene. The TCR beta CDR3 regions underwent amplification using RNA transcripts as the source. The TCR CDR3 was amplified in a first-round RT-PCR using the HTBI primer set. TCRdb re-derived calls from the multiplex PCR reads in MiXCR, one entry per CDR3 protein. Altogether around 700,000 distinct CDR3 sequences are present, about a third being singletons, with the ten largest covering more than 25%.

The genes are TRBV11-2 and TRBJ2-5; TRBD2 aligns across 7 bases. This receptor was obtained from a woman aged 35 to 49 with Graves' hyperthyroidism. The sequenced sample was blood. The CDR3 DNA reads as TGTGCCAGCAGCTCCCAGCGGGACGGGGAGACCCAGTACTTC. Translated: CASSSQRDGETQYF.